This section outlines one T cell receptor (beta chain) sequence together with its context. Methods used by the authors: Reference gene primer amplification in the assay estimated nucleated cell counts. The data were produced by immunoSEQ multiplex PCR, yet TCRdb's version contains in-frame clones alone and is incomplete. From that table come the V and J calls and clone size; the DNA was used to work out D and trimming. Found here are approximately 150,000 clones, roughly 80% of them singletons; the top ten hold around 8%. Looked up from germline, CDR1 is SNHLY and CDR2 is FYNNEI. V gave up 6 bases and J gave up 6 bases, with 15 bases separating them. The CDR3 has 14 amino acids. This specimen belongs to a study of blood T cell repertoires in COVID-19. Study-level background: The origin of the acute and convalescent COVID-19 samples was the United States, Italy and Spain. From T cells, B-cell-depleted T cells, or PBMCs came the material, which was cDNA or gDNA.

The rearrangement uses TRBV2 and TRBJ2-1, with D possibly matching TRBD1 (7 bases). The receptor was derived from a woman in her 70s with acute or convalescent COVID-19. Specimen: peripheral blood. CDR3 protein: CASRPSGGSNEQFF. In DNA form, the CDR3 reads TGTGCCAGCAGGCCTTCAGGGGGGTCCAATGAGCAGTTCTTC.